One sample yielded the 31 T cell receptor beta chains listed below, sequenced in a study of T cells after yellow fever vaccination. Via MiXCR, TCRdb re-called the 5' RACE reads, giving one row per CDR3 protein. The table shows around 300,000 distinct CDR3 sequences, with approximately 4% occurring only once. The sample here was PBMCs, taken 15 days after the yellow fever booster vaccination. These receptor sequences come from a man younger than 35 who received the YFV17D yellow fever vaccine.

This clonotype was seen repeatedly, ten times or more. The CDR3 is CASSQGLFGGYTF. In DNA, the CDR3 is TGCGCCAGCAGCCAGGGGCTTTTCGGTGGCTACACCTTC. The chain recombines TRBV4-3 with TRBJ1-2; D possibly corresponds to TRBD1 (5 bases). Trimming took 3 bases from V and 7 from J, leaving 12 bases between them. CDR1 LGHNA and CDR2 YSLEER come from the germline V gene. The CDR3 totals 13 residues.

This chain uses TRBV12-3 or TRBV12-4 with TRBJ1-5, with 9 bases lining up with TRBD1. The CDR3 is 15 amino acids. J was trimmed by 5 bases and V by 2 bases; bases with no gene match: 4. The CDR3 nucleotides read TGTGCCAGCAGTTTAAGAGGACAGGGGTATCAGCCCCAGCATTTT. Translating gives CASSLRGQGYQPQHF.

There are many counts of this clonotype. The chain is built from TRBV5-1 and TRBJ1-1, with D unresolved. The V end was cut by 3 bases, the J end by 3 bases, with 9 bases between. Germline V lookup: CDR1 SGHRS, CDR2 YFSETQ. This CDR3 contains 13 residues. The CDR3 loop reads CASSSRQDTEAFF. CDR3 bases: TGCGCCAGCAGCTCCCGACAAGACACTGAAGCTTTCTTT. The full variable domain, in which reference TRBV5-1 and TRBJ1-1 provide the parts outside the CDR3, is KAGVTQTPRYLIKTRGQQVTLSCSPISGHRSVSWYQQTPGQGLQFLFEYFSETQRNKGNFPGRFSGRQFSNSRSEMNVSTLELGDSALYLCASSSRQDTEAFFGQGTRLTVV.

This clonotype has a handful of counts. The rearrangement links TRBV5-1 to TRBJ2-7; TRBD2 agrees at 7 bases. Germline trimming cut 4 bases from V and 3 bases from J; bases unmatched to any gene: 7. The CDR3 runs 14 residues. From germline, CDR1 is SGHRS and CDR2 YFSETQ. CDR3 protein: CASSLVGGDYEQYV. The DNA for the CDR3 is TGCGCCAGCAGCCTGGTGGGGGGGGACTACGAGCAGTACGTC.

At least ten counts were recorded for this clonotype. This chain joins TRBV7-3 and TRBJ2-2; D tentatively fits TRBD1 or TRBD2 (6 bases each). The CDR3 runs to 16 residues. Germline CDR1 SGHTA, CDR2 FQGTGA. V dropped 2 bases and J dropped 3 bases, with 13 bases sitting between them. The CDR3 nucleotides read TGTGCCAGCAGCTTAGGACGAGGGGGGCACACCGGGGAGCTGTTTTTT. Translating gives CASSLGRGGHTGELFF.

Ten or more counts support this clonotype. This chain uses TRBV4-1 with TRBJ1-5; D not resolved. The CDR3 extends over 14 amino acids. The germline V gene has CDR1 MGHRA and CDR2 YSYEKL. V shed 4 bases and J shed 7 bases, with 14 bases lying between them. CDR3 in DNA: TGCGCCAGCAGCCCGGGTCGCGAGGGACAGCCCCAGCATTTT. Residues: CASSPGREGQPQHF.

V is TRBV7-2 and J is TRBJ2-3; 8 bases are a match to TRBD2. The CDR3 runs to 16 residues. Germline V CDR1 and CDR2: SGHTA, FQGNSA. V dropped 5 bases and J dropped 2; count of bases not matched to a gene: 9. CDR3 nucleotides: TGTGCCAGCAGCCTATCAGCGGGGGTGAACACAGATACGCAGTATTTT. Amino acid sequence: CASSLSAGVNTDTQYF.

This chain links TRBV5-1 with TRBJ1-4; maybe TRBD1 (5 bases). V was clipped by 0 bases and J by 0 bases, with 9 bases between them. The CDR3 runs 16 residues. CDR1 is SGHRS and CDR2 is YFSETQ in the germline V gene. The CDR3 DNA reads TGCGCCAGCAGCTTGGGGACATTAGCAACTAATGAAAAACTGTTTTTT. Encoded protein: CASSLGTLATNEKLFF.

V gene TRBV15 combines with J gene TRBJ2-3; D is ambiguous. This CDR3 spans 14 amino acids. Per germline, CDR1 LNHNV and CDR2 YYDKDF (reference sequence). Trimming removed 0 bases at V and 8 bases at J, with 12 bases between. The DNA of the CDR3 is TGTGCCACCAGCAGAGATACGGCCAGAGGTACGCAGTATTTT. It encodes CATSRDTARGTQYF.

The CDR3 reads CASSLAKYTEAFF. The CDR3 bases are TGTGCCAGCAGCTTAGCCAAATACACTGAAGCTTTCTTT. The chain recombines TRBV7-2 with TRBJ1-1; D uncertain. The CDR3 has 13 residues. From germline, CDR1 is SGHTA and CDR2 FQGNSA. Trimming took 0 bases from V and 3 from J, leaving 5 bases between them. The variable domain in full, completed from reference TRBV7-2 and TRBJ1-1, reads GAGVSQSPSNKVTEKGKDVELRCDPISGHTALYWYRQSLGQGLEFLIYFQGNSAPDKSGLPSDRFSAERTGGSVSTLTIQRTQQEDSAVYLCASSLAKYTEAFFGQGTRLTVV.

In its sample, this clonotype was seen many times. CDR3 DNA sequence: TGTGCCAGCCGCAGACAGGGGACGGGAGGAGAGACCCAGTACTTC. Its protein is CASRRQGTGGETQYF. The gene calls are TRBV12-3 or TRBV12-4 and TRBJ2-5, with D possibly matching TRBD1 (8 bases). Trimming removed 8 bases at V and 4 bases at J, with 20 bases between. This CDR3 region has 15 residues.

The J gene is TRBJ2-3, the V gene TRBV5-1, with 9 bases fitting TRBD2. Germline CDR1 is SGHRS and CDR2 is YFSETQ. The CDR3 has 16 amino acids. J lost 7 bases, V lost 4 bases, and 13 bases had no gene match. The CDR3 DNA reads TGCGCCAGCAGCCCCGCCGGGCGGGGGGGCCGGTATACGCAGTATTTT. Its translation: CASSPAGRGGRYTQYF.

The V call is TRBV5-1, the J call TRBJ2-5; 10 nucleotides agree with TRBD2. The germline V gene encodes CDR1 SGHRS and CDR2 YFSETQ. The CDR3 sequence is 16 residues long. V was pared by 2 bases and J by 0 bases, with 4 bases of the junction left unmatched. This CDR3 reads CASSFGLADNQETQYF. CDR3 sequence (DNA): TGCGCCAGCAGCTTCGGACTAGCGGATAACCAAGAGACCCAGTACTTC.

Many counts were recorded for this clonotype. The rearrangement joins TRBV7-9 to TRBJ1-5, with a weak D call TRBD1 (5 bases). Deletions cut 1 base from V and 5 bases from J, with 9 bases between. This CDR3 is built from 14 residues. Germline V gene data show CDR1 as SEHNR and CDR2 as FQNEAQ (reference sequence). CDR3 sequence reads: CASSLGGTDQPQHF. The CDR3 DNA reads TGTGCCAGCAGCTTAGGGGGGACGGATCAGCCCCAGCATTTT.

This clonotype has at least ten counts. The CDR3 DNA reads TGTGCCAGCAGTTTGTCCGGGACTAGCGGCAATGAGCAGTTCTTC. Encoded protein: CASSLSGTSGNEQFF. V gene TRBV7-2 combines with J gene TRBJ2-1; TRBD2 agrees at 11 bases. CDR1 and CDR2 (germline): SGHTA, FQGNSA. V was clipped by 6 bases and J by 6 bases; unmatched bases: 7. The CDR3 totals 15 residues. The full variable domain, its missing parts supplied by reference TRBV7-2 and TRBJ2-1, is GAGVSQSPSNKVTEKGKDVELRCDPISGHTALYWYRQSLGQGLEFLIYFQGNSAPDKSGLPSDRFSAERTGGSVSTLTIQRTQQEDSAVYLCASSLSGTSGNEQFFGPGTRLTVL.

Written as DNA, the CDR3 is TGTGCCAGCAGTTTTAGTTTACGTGGGGGGAATGAGCAGTTCTTC. Encoded protein: CASSFSLRGGNEQFF. This chain connects TRBV12-3 or TRBV12-4 to TRBJ2-1, with a tentative D call TRBD2 (6 bases). The CDR3 contains 15 residues. Deletions cut 3 bases from V and 7 bases from J, with 16 bases between.

This clonotype was seen only a few times. The chain joins TRBV7-9 to TRBJ1-1; possibly TRBD1 for D (5 bases). V lost 5 bases, J lost 2 bases, and 15 bases lay in between. The CDR3 is 15 residues long. The germline V gene has CDR1 SEHNR and CDR2 FQNEAQ (reference sequence). In DNA form, the CDR3 reads TGTGCCAGCAGCCTCACCGGGACTTTCAACACTGAAGCTTTCTTT. The encoded protein is CASSLTGTFNTEAFF.

There are a few counts of this clonotype. The gene calls are TRBV5-1 and TRBJ1-1; D unclear. V dropped 2 bases and J dropped 0 bases, with 14 bases sitting between them. This CDR3 has 16 residues. CDR1 is SGHRS and CDR2 is YFSETQ in the germline V gene. The CDR3 DNA follows: TGCGCCAGCAGCTTTTTTGGGCAGATCATGAACACTGAAGCTTTCTTT. This sequence encodes CASSFFGQIMNTEAFF.

This clonotype was counted many times. The chain uses TRBV7-2 and TRBJ2-3; D remains ambiguous. Trimming removed 3 bases at V and 4 bases at J, with 5 bases between. CDR3 size: 12 residues. CDR1 SGHTA and CDR2 FQGNSA come from the germline V gene. The DNA of the CDR3 is TGTGCCAGCAGCTTCACCCCAGATACGCAGTATTTT. Translating gives CASSFTPDTQYF.

This clonotype has only a few counts. The genes are TRBV4-2 and TRBJ2-3; D possibly corresponds to TRBD1 (6 bases). V lost 0 bases to trimming and J lost 4 bases, with 17 bases between them. Germline CDR1 and CDR2: LGHNA and YNFKEQ. This CDR3 spans 17 amino acids. CDR3 amino acids: CASSQETHRAPADTQYF. The DNA for the CDR3 is TGTGCCAGCAGCCAAGAGACACACAGGGCCCCAGCAGATACGCAGTATTTT.

This chain uses TRBV10-3 with TRBJ1-5; TRBD1 might be the D (5 bases). CDR1 is ENHRY and CDR2 is SYGVKD in the germline V gene. The CDR3 totals 12 residues. V lost 6 bases and J lost 6, with 9 bases in between. The CDR3 here is CAIRDGGQPQHF. The CDR3 DNA follows: TGTGCCATCAGGGACGGGGGTCAGCCCCAGCATTTT.

This clonotype showed up many times. This sequence joins TRBV20-1 and TRBJ1-6; no firm D call. The V gene's germline CDR1 is DFQATT and CDR2 SNEGSKA (reference sequence). V was cut by 0 bases and J by 8 bases, with 11 bases left in between. The CDR3 extends over 14 amino acids. The CDR3 DNA follows: TGCAGTGCTAGAGATCCGACTCAGTATTCACCCCTCCACTTT. Its translation: CSARDPTQYSPLHF.

This clonotype was counted ten times or more. The V gene is TRBV7-3, the J gene TRBJ2-3, with a tentative D call TRBD1 (7 bases). The V gene lost 4 bases and the J gene lost 1 base, with 12 bases spanning the gap. Per germline, CDR1 SGHTA and CDR2 FQGTGA. The CDR3 sequence is 15 residues long. CDR3 in DNA: TGTGCCAGCAGCTCGTCAGGGGGGCGCACAGATACGCAGTATTTT. Protein sequence: CASSSSGGRTDTQYF. The full variable domain, its missing parts supplied by reference TRBV7-3 and TRBJ2-3, is GAGVSQTPSNKVTEKGKYVELRCDPISGHTALYWYRQSLGQGPEFLIYFQGTGAADDSGLPNDRFFAVRPEGSVSTLKIQRTERGDSAVYLCASSSSGGRTDTQYFGPGTRLTVL.

V gene TRBV20-1 combines with J gene TRBJ1-3; D is unresolved. The germline V gene has CDR1 DFQATT and CDR2 SNEGSKA (reference sequence). The CDR3 extends over 14 amino acids. Trimming cost V 2 bases and J 3 bases, with 11 bases left between them. The CDR3 nucleotides are TGCAGTGCTAGAACAGTCCCTCTTGGAAACACCATATATTTT. Its translation: CSARTVPLGNTIYF.

V is TRBV12-3 or TRBV12-4 and J is TRBJ1-2, with unresolved D. V was pared by 3 bases and J by 7 bases, with 15 bases between. There are 14 residues in the CDR3. CDR3 nucleotide sequence: TGTGCCAGCAGTTTCGGCGCCTCATGGAGTGGCTACACCTTC. It translates to CASSFGASWSGYTF.

The rearrangement uses TRBV20-1 and TRBJ2-1; 7 positions agree with TRBD1. Germline-derived CDR1 and CDR2 are DFQATT and SNEGSKA (reference sequence). V gave up 3 bases and J gave up 10 bases; unmatched junction bases: 6. The CDR3 consists of 12 residues. CDR3: CSASKGAWEQFF. The CDR3 bases are TGCAGTGCTAGTAAGGGGGCGTGGGAGCAGTTCTTC.

V usage is TRBV7-2 and J usage is TRBJ2-5, with D uncertain. CDR3 length equals 14 residues. V dropped 4 bases and J dropped 6 bases, with 15 bases sitting between them. Looked up from germline, CDR1 is SGHTA and CDR2 is FQGNSA. CDR3 DNA sequence: TGTGCCAGCAGCTCCCCGACTTTGATGCAGACCCAGTACTTC. Amino acid sequence: CASSSPTLMQTQYF.

This clonotype came up many times. The J gene is TRBJ2-4, the V gene TRBV5-5; 12 nucleotides match TRBD1. CDR1 and CDR2 from the germline V gene are SGHKS and YYEKEE (reference sequence). This CDR3 contains 19 residues. Losses at the gene ends were 6 bases for V and 1 base for J; bases not matched to a gene: 14. The chain's CDR3 is CASIASGTGGHQAKNIQYF. The CDR3 nucleotides are TGTGCCAGCATCGCCTCCGGGACAGGGGGCCATCAGGCCAAAAACATTCAGTACTTC. The entire variable domain, with the rest obtained from reference TRBV5-5 and TRBJ2-4, is as follows: DAGVTQSPTHLIKTRGQQVTLRCSPISGHKSVSWYQQVLGQGPQFIFQYYEKEERGRGNFPDRFSARQFPNYSSELNVNALLLGDSALYLCASIASGTGGHQAKNIQYFGAGTRLSVL.

This clonotype was detected ten times or more. The chain has TRBV28 and TRBJ2-7; 8 bases agree with TRBD1. Losses at the gene ends were 5 bases for V and 4 bases for J; bases not matched to a gene: 7. Germline assignment: CDR1 MDHEN and CDR2 SYDVKM. The CDR3 totals 14 residues. CDR3 coding DNA: TGTGCCAGCAGTACTGGACAGGGTGCGTACGAGCAGTACGTC. Amino acid sequence: CASSTGQGAYEQYV.

This rearrangement joins TRBV12-3 or TRBV12-4 to TRBJ1-2, with a weak D call TRBD1 (6 bases). This CDR3 comprises 13 residues. Between the trimmed V and J ends, which lost 4 bases and 8 bases, there was a span of 14 bases. The CDR3 bases are TGTGCCAGCAGTTCGGGGGCAGCGAGGGGCTACACCTTC. Translating it yields CASSSGAARGYTF.

This clonotype has a count of ten or more. The V call is TRBV7-2, the J call TRBJ2-2, with 7 bases aligning to TRBD2. The CDR3 has 21 amino acids. Per the germline V gene, CDR1 is SGHTA and CDR2 is FQGNSA. The trim removed 5 bases at V and 0 bases at J, leaving 21 bases unmatched. The CDR3 region is CASSEWEGRYNQWANTGELFF. The DNA for the CDR3 is TGTGCCAGCAGCGAATGGGAGGGCCGATATAATCAATGGGCGAACACCGGGGAGCTGTTTTTT.